This TCR beta chain was recovered during a study of neurological immune-mediated disorders. Study results and caveats: When the repertoires were sorted by phylogenetic grouping, those of 18 of 34 multiple sclerosis patients ended up in one related-CDR3 cluster, a possible signature.

A 10-nucleotide random UMI tagged transcripts in template-switch 5'RACE cDNA synthesis. TCRdb ran MiXCR on the 5' RACE reads and lists one entry per CDR3 protein. Of tens of thousands of distinct CDR3 sequences listed, under 3.5% are singletons. This clonotype was counted many times. Antigen unknown. The sequencing sample was made of PBMCs. The receptor was isolated from a woman aged 45 to 65 with multiple sclerosis.

The CDR3 nucleotides read TGCGCCAGCAGCCCCACTAAGGGGAGCTCAGGCCGCACAGATACGCAGTATTTT. Encoded protein: CASSPTKGSSGRTDTQYF. This rearrangement joins TRBV5-1 to TRBJ2-3, with D perhaps being TRBD1 or TRBD2 (5 bases each). The CDR3 sequence is 18 residues long. Trimming took off 4 bases at V and 1 base at J, with 22 bases between the two ends. Germline V gene sequence: CDR1 SGHRS, CDR2 YFSETQ.